This T cell receptor beta chain was observed in a study of T cells after yellow fever vaccination. This clonotype occurred many times. Germline trimming cut 6 bases from V and 6 bases from J; bases unmatched to any gene: 9. CDR3 length: 15 amino acids. Germline CDR1 and CDR2: SGHVS and FNYEAQ. TCRdb analysed the 5' RACE reads with MiXCR anew, one entry per CDR3 protein. The top ten hold roughly 3.2% of the sample, which has about 220,000 distinct CDR3 sequences, more than 3% seen once. V is TRBV7-6 and J is TRBJ1-4, with 8 bases fitting TRBD1. This receptor was identified in a man between 18 and 29 years old who received the YFV17D yellow fever vaccine. This material consisted of CD4+ T cells sorted from PBMCs, taken 10 days after the yellow fever booster vaccination. The CDR3 is CASSSRPGQDEKLFF. The CDR3 nucleotides read TGTGCCAGCAGTAGTAGGCCGGGACAGGATGAAAAACTGTTTTTT.